Described below is a single T cell receptor beta chain sequence and its context. This entry is derived from a study of blood T cell repertoires in COVID-19. Overall study context: Italy, Spain and the United States were the sources of the convalescent and acute COVID-19 samples. T cells, B-cell-depleted T cells, or PBMCs supplied cDNA or gDNA.

The CDR3 sequence is 12 residues long. V was pared by 9 bases and J by 7 bases, with 15 bases between. Profiled with immunoSEQ multiplex PCR; TCRdb holds only in-frame clones, not every one. This table holds over 110,000 clones, around 88% found once. The receptor comes from a human donor in a cohort sampled during active COVID-19. The rearrangement joins TRBV12-3 or TRBV12-4 to TRBJ1-1; tentatively, D is TRBD1 (6 bases). What was sequenced was peripheral blood. The CDR3: CASLGARNEAFF. Written as DNA, the CDR3 is TGTGCCAGTTTGGGGGCGCGGAATGAAGCTTTCTTT.